Listed here are 3 T cell receptor beta chains from one sample, sequenced in a study of cytomegalovirus exposure and HLA in healthy donors. The repertoire was sequenced with immunoSEQ multiplex PCR; TCRdb's copy has only in-frame clones and lacks some. The sample yields about 190,000 clones, roughly 84% seen once. The sequencing input was PBMCs. These receptor sequences come from a woman under 30 in good health and CMV-seropositive.

J is TRBJ1-4 and V is TRBV5-4, with 7 bases aligning to TRBD1. CDR1 is SGHNT, CDR2 YYREEE, per germline (reference sequence). After removal of 4 bases from V and 5 bases from J, the junction contained 8 bases not matched to a gene. The CDR3 has 15 amino acids. CDR3 loop: CASSVGGGGNEKLFF. The CDR3 DNA follows: TGTGCCAGCAGCGTCGGAGGGGGCGGAAATGAAAAACTGTTTTTT.

Only a few counts were recorded for this clone. The chain carries TRBV7-8 and TRBJ2-1; 7 nucleotides line up with TRBD2. The CDR3 length is 15 residues. The trim removed 0 bases at V and 9 bases at J, leaving 8 bases unmatched. In germline, CDR1 is SGHVS, CDR2 FQNEAQ. This CDR3 reads CASSLAGTSGGEQFF. As DNA, the CDR3 is TGTGCCAGCAGCTTAGCTGGGACCTCGGGGGGTGAGCAGTTCTTC.

This rearrangement joins TRBV4-1 to TRBJ2-3, with 9 bases identical to TRBD2. Unmatched junction bases numbered 7, after V lost 3 bases and J lost 6 bases. In germline, CDR1 is MGHRA, CDR2 YSYEKL. CDR3 length: 15 residues. CDR3 coding DNA: TGCGCCAGCAGCCAGCTAGCGGGGTCACTGGATACGCAGTATTTT. Translating it yields CASSQLAGSLDTQYF.